This T cell receptor (beta chain) appears in the sequencing data of a study of T cell responses to AZD1222 COVID-19 vaccine. Findings and limits, study-wide: Nearly half of unique spike-specific TCRs reportedly avoided B.1.351 and B.1.1.7 mutated regions. Distributed over spike, vaccine-associated CD4 TCRs predominated at 160-218 and 743-854.

Assay: immunoSEQ multiplex PCR; the TCRdb copy retains only in-frame clones and omits some. The sample yields some 190,000 clones, roughly 88% seen once. CDR1 and CDR2 (germline): SEHNR, FQNEAQ (reference sequence). The V and J ends lost 0 bases and 1 base respectively, with 7 bases between them. The CDR3 loop spans 16 amino acids. As to this clone: Its specificity is unknown.

This clonotype originated in an adult in good health. Sequencing used peripheral blood, obtained on day 0 of AZD1222 vaccination. The chain recombines TRBV7-9 with TRBJ2-6; D ambiguous. The CDR3: CASSLAPGSGANVLTF. CDR3 nucleotides: TGTGCCAGCAGCTTAGCGCCTGGGTCTGGGGCCAACGTCCTGACTTTC.